A single sample is the source of the 8 T cell receptor beta chains below, sequenced in a study of blood T cell repertoires in COVID-19. Profiled with immunoSEQ multiplex PCR; TCRdb holds only in-frame clones, not every one. Of around 110,000 clones in the sample, 70% to 80% were seen once. Sequencing used peripheral blood. Source of these receptors: a human donor with acute or convalescent COVID-19. The donor label of this sample is uncertain.

The V call is TRBV12-3 or TRBV12-4, the J call TRBJ1-5; D uncertain. CDR3 length: 13 amino acids. V was cut by 2 bases and J by 4 bases, with 6 bases left in between. In nucleotides, the CDR3 is TGTGCCAGCAGTTTATCCAGAAATCAGCCCCAGCATTTT. The encoded protein is CASSLSRNQPQHF.

V is TRBV2 and J is TRBJ2-3; perhaps TRBD1 as D (5 bases). V was clipped by 7 bases and J by 4 bases, with 9 bases between them. This CDR3 contains 12 residues. Germline assignment: CDR1 SNHLY and CDR2 FYNNEI. CDR3 in DNA: TGTGCCAGCAATTGGGGCGCAGATACGCAGTATTTT. This sequence encodes CASNWGADTQYF.

This chain joins TRBV27 and TRBJ1-5; 8 bases are shared with TRBD1. V was clipped by 6 bases and J by 3 bases; unmatched bases: 7. The CDR3 totals 15 residues. CDR1 and CDR2 (germline): MNHEY, SMNVEV (reference sequence). Here the CDR3 DNA reads TGTGCCAGCAGACCGACAGGGGCGTACAATCAGCCCCAGCATTTT. This encodes CASRPTGAYNQPQHF.

This chain uses TRBV6-5 with TRBJ2-7, with 8 bases that match TRBD1. The V gene end was trimmed by 0 bases and the J gene end by 3 bases; junction bases not matched to a gene: 4. In germline, CDR1 is MNHEY, CDR2 SVGAGI. This CDR3 has 15 residues. CDR3 bases: TGTGCCAGCAGTTACTCAACAGGGGGGAACTACGAGCAGTACTTC. The encoded protein is CASSYSTGGNYEQYF.

This clone appeared many times. V usage is TRBV27 and J usage is TRBJ2-2; 9 bases line up with TRBD1. CDR1 is MNHEY, CDR2 SMNVEV, per germline (reference sequence). V was pared by 2 bases and J by 7 bases, with 11 bases of the junction left unmatched. This CDR3 comprises 17 residues. CDR3: CASSLPWTGARGGELFF. The DNA of the CDR3 is TGTGCCAGCAGTTTACCGTGGACAGGGGCGAGGGGCGGGGAGCTGTTTTTT.

The chain couples TRBV28 to TRBJ1-2; the D is unclear. The CDR3 is made up of 14 amino acids. V was cut by 3 bases and J by 3 bases, with 11 bases left in between. The V gene's germline CDR1 is MDHEN and CDR2 SYDVKM. The chain's CDR3 is CASSFPTDYYGYTF. For the CDR3, the DNA is TGTGCCAGCAGTTTCCCGACCGACTACTATGGCTACACCTTC.

V gene TRBV27 combines with J gene TRBJ1-6, with 9 positions matching TRBD1. Germline CDR1 and CDR2: MNHEY and SMNVEV (reference sequence). The CDR3 is made up of 14 amino acids. The J segment lost 9 bases and the V segment lost 2 bases, leaving 2 bases of the junction unmatched. The CDR3 nucleotides are TGTGCCAGCAGTTTAAGACAGGGGGGTTCACCCCTCCACTTT. This gives the protein CASSLRQGGSPLHF.

The V gene is TRBV2, the J gene TRBJ2-3; D may be TRBD1 (5 bases). Germline lookup yields CDR1 SNHLY and CDR2 FYNNEI. Trimming removed 8 bases at V and 2 bases at J, with 14 bases between. The CDR3 is 14 amino acids. CDR3 sequence reads: CASPLGRATDTQYF. In nucleotides, the CDR3 is TGTGCCAGCCCCCTGGGCAGGGCCACAGATACGCAGTATTTT.